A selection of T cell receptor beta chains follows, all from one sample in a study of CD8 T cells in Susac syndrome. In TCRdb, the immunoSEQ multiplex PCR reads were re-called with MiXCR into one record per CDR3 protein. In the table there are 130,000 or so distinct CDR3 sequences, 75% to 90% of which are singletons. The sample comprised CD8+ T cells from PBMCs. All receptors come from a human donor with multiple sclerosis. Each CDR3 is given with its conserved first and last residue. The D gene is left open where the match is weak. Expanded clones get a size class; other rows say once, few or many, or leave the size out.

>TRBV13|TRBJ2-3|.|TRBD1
TGTGCCAGCAGCGGGGCTCCGACAGGGGCGAGCACAGATACGCAGTATTTT
CASSGAPTGASTDTQYF
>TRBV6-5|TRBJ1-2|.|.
TGTGCCAGCAGTTACTCGGGTAGTTTTGGCTACACCTTC
CASSYSGSFGYTF
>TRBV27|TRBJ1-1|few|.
TGTGCCAGCAGTTTAAGGGGCACTGAAGCTTTCTTT
CASSLRGTEAFF
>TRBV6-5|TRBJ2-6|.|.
TGTGCCAGCAGTTACTCGAGGTCCCGCCTGCCACTCTCTGGGGCCAACGTCCTGACTTTC
CASSYSRSRLPLSGANVLTF
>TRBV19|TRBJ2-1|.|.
TGTGCCAGTAGTGTCCTTATGGGGTCCCACAATGAGCAGTTCTTC
CASSVLMGSHNEQFF
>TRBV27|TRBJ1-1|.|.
TGTGCCAGCAGTTTAAGTGCCGACACTGAAGCTTTCTTT
CASSLSADTEAFF
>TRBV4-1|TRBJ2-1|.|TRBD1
TGCGCCAGCAGCCAAGTCAGGGGGAAAGGGGATGAGCAGTTCTTC
CASSQVRGKGDEQFF
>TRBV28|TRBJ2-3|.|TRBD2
TGTGCCAGCAGTTTGGGGACTACACAAGATACGCAGTATTTT
CASSLGTTQDTQYF
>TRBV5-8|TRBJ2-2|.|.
TGTGCCAGCAGCTTGGTGCGCATGAGCTACACCGGGGAGCTGTTTTTT
CASSLVRMSYTGELFF
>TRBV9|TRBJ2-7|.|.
TGTGCCAGCAGCGCCCGGGACTCTAACTACGAGCAGTACTTC
CASSARDSNYEQYF
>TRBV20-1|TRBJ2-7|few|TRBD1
TGCAGTGCCAGGGGGACAGGGAGATACGAGCAGTACTTC
CSARGTGRYEQYF
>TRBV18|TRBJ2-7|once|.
TGTGCCAGCTCAACCGAAAGGTTCGGCTCCTACGAGCAGTACTTC
CASSTERFGSYEQYF
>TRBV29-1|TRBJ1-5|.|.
TGCAACGTTGATGAAGGAGATCAGCCCCAGCATTTT
CNVDEGDQPQHF
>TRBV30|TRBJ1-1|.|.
TGTGCCTGGGAGGATTTGGAATGGAGCACTGAAGCTTTCTTT
CAWEDLEWSTEAFF
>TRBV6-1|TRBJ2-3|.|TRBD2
TGTGCCAGCAGTGCCGGACTAGCGCCCCTCCTGGATACGCAGTATTTT
CASSAGLAPLLDTQYF
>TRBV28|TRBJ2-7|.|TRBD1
TGTGCCAGCAGTTTAATTGGGGACAGCCCCTACGAGCAGTACTTC
CASSLIGDSPYEQYF
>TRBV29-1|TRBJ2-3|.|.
TGCAGCGTTGGACAGGGAGGTATCGCAGATACGCAGTATTTT
CSVGQGGIADTQYF
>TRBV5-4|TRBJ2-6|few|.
TGTGCCAGCAGCACCCCCTCCCGGGGCTCTGGGGCCAACGTCCTGACTTTC
CASSTPSRGSGANVLTF
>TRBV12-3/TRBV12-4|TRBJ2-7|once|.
TGTGCCAGCCAAAAGACGACAGCAACCTACGAGCAGTACTTC
CASQKTTATYEQYF
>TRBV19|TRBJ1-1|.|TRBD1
TGTGCCAGTACCCAGGGGGGTACTGAAGCTTTCTTT
CASTQGGTEAFF
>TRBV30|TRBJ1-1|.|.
TGTGCCTGTGGAGAGGTGTCGAGGATAATTGAAGCTTTCTTT
CACGEVSRIIEAFF
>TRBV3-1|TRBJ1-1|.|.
TGTGCCAGCAGCCTGGGGGGGGCGGCTGAAGCTTTCTTT
CASSLGGAAEAFF
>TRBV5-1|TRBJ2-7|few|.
TGCGCCAGCAGCTTTTATTCCCCGACCTACGAGCAGTACTTC
CASSFYSPTYEQYF
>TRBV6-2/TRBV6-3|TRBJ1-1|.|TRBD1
TGTGCCAGCAGCCTATTAAGGACAGGGGGCCTCTCAGAAGCTTTCTTT
CASSLLRTGGLSEAFF
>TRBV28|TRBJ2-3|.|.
TGTGCCAGCAGTTTCCCCCTCACGGACTACACAGATACGCAGTATTTT
CASSFPLTDYTDTQYF